This is a list of T cell receptor beta chains from one sample in a study of CD8 T cells in Susac syndrome. Each CDR3 protein is one row after TCRdb ran MiXCR on the immunoSEQ multiplex PCR reads. In the table there are about 120,000 distinct CDR3 sequences, 94% of which are singletons. The sample was CD4+ T cells from PBMCs. These receptor sequences come from a human donor in good health. CDR3s include the opening cysteine and the closing phenylalanine or tryptophan. Each record gives: CDR3 protein, CDR3 DNA, V gene, J gene, clone size, CDR3 length, D gene. A D gene is named only where the DNA matches it firmly. Where a row states a size, it is once, few, many or the class of an expanded clone; other rows omit it.

CDR3 protein: CSARTGNTEAFF
CDR3 DNA: TGCAGTGCGCGGACAGGGAACACTGAAGCTTTCTTT
V gene: TRBV20-1
J gene: TRBJ1-1
clone size: NA
CDR3 length: 12
D gene: TRBD1

CDR3 protein: CASSHVRGIQETQYF
CDR3 DNA: TGTGCCAGCAGTCACGTACGGGGAATCCAAGAGACCCAGTACTTC
V gene: TRBV12-3/TRBV12-4
J gene: TRBJ2-5
clone size: NA
CDR3 length: 15
D gene: NA

CDR3 protein: CASSLEENSPLHF
CDR3 DNA: TGTGCCAGCTCGCTAGAAGAGAATTCACCCCTCCACTTT
V gene: TRBV18
J gene: TRBJ1-6
clone size: NA
CDR3 length: 13
D gene: NA

CDR3 protein: CASSSGGVAGGWETQYF
CDR3 DNA: TGTGCCAGCAGCTCCGGGGGGGTAGCGGGAGGGTGGGAGACCCAGTACTTC
V gene: TRBV4-2
J gene: TRBJ2-5
clone size: NA
CDR3 length: 17
D gene: TRBD2

CDR3 protein: CSARGPSAGLTSYEQYF
CDR3 DNA: TGCAGTGCTAGAGGCCCCTCCGCCGGGCTAACCTCCTACGAGCAGTACTTC
V gene: TRBV20-1
J gene: TRBJ2-7
clone size: NA
CDR3 length: 17
D gene: NA

CDR3 protein: CASSQDGQSYNEQFF
CDR3 DNA: TGTGCCAGCAGCCAAGATGGGCAGTCTTACAATGAGCAGTTCTTC
V gene: TRBV3-1
J gene: TRBJ2-1
clone size: once
CDR3 length: 15
D gene: NA

CDR3 protein: CASSYVRVVETQYF
CDR3 DNA: TGTGCCAGCAGTTACGTCAGGGTGGTGGAGACCCAGTACTTC
V gene: TRBV6-2/TRBV6-3
J gene: TRBJ2-5
clone size: NA
CDR3 length: 14
D gene: NA

CDR3 protein: CASSLLLSGTDTQYF
CDR3 DNA: TGTGCCAGCAGTTTGTTGTTGAGCGGCACAGATACGCAGTATTTT
V gene: TRBV12-3/TRBV12-4
J gene: TRBJ2-3
clone size: NA
CDR3 length: 15
D gene: NA

CDR3 protein: CASSLQVGGETQYF
CDR3 DNA: TGTGCCAGCAGCCTTCAGGTTGGGGGAGAGACCCAGTACTTC
V gene: TRBV7-9
J gene: TRBJ2-5
clone size: NA
CDR3 length: 14
D gene: NA

CDR3 protein: CSVTASRNEQFF
CDR3 DNA: TGCAGCGTGACGGCTAGCCGCAATGAGCAGTTCTTC
V gene: TRBV29-1
J gene: TRBJ2-1
clone size: once
CDR3 length: 12
D gene: NA

CDR3 protein: CASSLTRGTDTQYF
CDR3 DNA: TGTGCCAGCAGTTTGACTAGGGGGACAGATACGCAGTATTTT
V gene: TRBV6-5
J gene: TRBJ2-3
clone size: once
CDR3 length: 14
D gene: NA

CDR3 protein: CASRQGFGTEAFF
CDR3 DNA: TGCGCCTCAAGGCAGGGATTTGGCACTGAAGCTTTCTTT
V gene: TRBV4-1
J gene: TRBJ1-1
clone size: NA
CDR3 length: 13
D gene: NA

CDR3 protein: CASSLSSSYGELFF
CDR3 DNA: TGTGCCAGCAGCTTATCCTCTAGCTACGGGGAGCTGTTTTTT
V gene: TRBV13
J gene: TRBJ2-2
clone size: NA
CDR3 length: 14
D gene: NA

CDR3 protein: CASSLREAGYEQYF
CDR3 DNA: TGTGCCAGCAGTTTACGTGAGGCGGGCTACGAGCAGTACTTC
V gene: TRBV12-3/TRBV12-4
J gene: TRBJ2-7
clone size: NA
CDR3 length: 14
D gene: NA

CDR3 protein: CASRETSGGETQYF
CDR3 DNA: TGTGCCAGCAGGGAGACTAGCGGGGGAGAGACCCAGTACTTC
V gene: TRBV12-3/TRBV12-4
J gene: TRBJ2-5
clone size: NA
CDR3 length: 14
D gene: TRBD2

CDR3 protein: CASSLAGGDADTQYF
CDR3 DNA: TGCGCCAGCAGCCTCGCAGGGGGAGATGCAGATACGCAGTATTTT
V gene: TRBV5-1
J gene: TRBJ2-3
clone size: NA
CDR3 length: 15
D gene: TRBD1

CDR3 protein: CASSLDGLAGAYNEQFF
CDR3 DNA: TGTGCCAGCAGCTTGGATGGACTAGCGGGAGCCTACAATGAGCAGTTCTTC
V gene: TRBV5-4
J gene: TRBJ2-1
clone size: NA
CDR3 length: 17
D gene: TRBD2

CDR3 protein: CASSQDESGTSGRETQYF
CDR3 DNA: TGTGCCAGCAGCCAAGATGAGTCCGGGACTAGCGGGAGAGAGACCCAGTACTTC
V gene: TRBV4-2
J gene: TRBJ2-5
clone size: NA
CDR3 length: 18
D gene: TRBD2

CDR3 protein: CASVKGGGTGELFF
CDR3 DNA: TGTGCCAGCGTAAAGGGAGGAGGGACCGGGGAGCTGTTTTTT
V gene: TRBV3-1
J gene: TRBJ2-2
clone size: NA
CDR3 length: 14
D gene: NA

CDR3 protein: CASSPGTTGGETQYF
CDR3 DNA: TGTGCCAGCAGCCCTGGGACCACCGGGGGAGAGACCCAGTACTTC
V gene: TRBV7-9
J gene: TRBJ2-5
clone size: NA
CDR3 length: 15
D gene: NA

CDR3 protein: CSATGTSVEQFF
CDR3 DNA: TGCAGTGCTACCGGGACTAGCGTTGAGCAGTTCTTC
V gene: TRBV20-1
J gene: TRBJ2-1
clone size: NA
CDR3 length: 12
D gene: TRBD2

CDR3 protein: CASSLNLDPRRQTQYF
CDR3 DNA: TGTGCCAGCAGCTTAAACTTGGACCCCCGCCGACAGACCCAGTACTTC
V gene: TRBV7-9
J gene: TRBJ2-5
clone size: NA
CDR3 length: 16
D gene: NA

CDR3 protein: CASSGTGVSYEQYF
CDR3 DNA: TGTGCCAGCTCTGGGACAGGGGTTTCCTACGAGCAGTACTTC
V gene: TRBV18
J gene: TRBJ2-7
clone size: NA
CDR3 length: 14
D gene: TRBD1

CDR3 protein: CAIRDISGANVLTF
CDR3 DNA: TGTGCCATCAGGGATATCTCTGGGGCCAACGTCCTGACTTTC
V gene: TRBV10-3
J gene: TRBJ2-6
clone size: NA
CDR3 length: 14
D gene: NA

CDR3 protein: CAWKGAGYGYTF
CDR3 DNA: TGTGCCTGGAAGGGGGCTGGCTATGGCTACACCTTC
V gene: TRBV30
J gene: TRBJ1-2
clone size: NA
CDR3 length: 12
D gene: TRBD1

CDR3 protein: CASSSGQTYGYTF
CDR3 DNA: TGCGCCAGCAGCTCTGGACAGACCTATGGCTACACCTTC
V gene: TRBV5-1
J gene: TRBJ1-2
clone size: NA
CDR3 length: 13
D gene: NA

CDR3 protein: CASSYGPRTYEQYF
CDR3 DNA: TGTGCCAGCAGTTACGGGCCCAGAACCTACGAGCAGTACTTC
V gene: TRBV6-2/TRBV6-3
J gene: TRBJ2-7
clone size: few
CDR3 length: 14
D gene: NA

CDR3 protein: CASRDRGQETQYF
CDR3 DNA: TGTGCCAGCAGAGACAGGGGGCAAGAGACCCAGTACTTC
V gene: TRBV19
J gene: TRBJ2-5
clone size: few
CDR3 length: 13
D gene: TRBD1

CDR3 protein: CSANLAGDNTGELFF
CDR3 DNA: TGCAGTGCTAACCTAGCGGGGGATAACACCGGGGAGCTGTTTTTT
V gene: TRBV20-1
J gene: TRBJ2-2
clone size: NA
CDR3 length: 15
D gene: TRBD2

CDR3 protein: CAWSTSGANTGELFF
CDR3 DNA: TGTGCCTGGAGTACAAGCGGTGCGAACACCGGGGAGCTGTTTTTT
V gene: TRBV30
J gene: TRBJ2-2
clone size: NA
CDR3 length: 15
D gene: NA

CDR3 protein: CASSPPWGSGPSADTQYF
CDR3 DNA: TGTGCCAGCAGCCCCCCCTGGGGTAGTGGCCCAAGTGCAGATACGCAGTATTTT
V gene: TRBV7-2
J gene: TRBJ2-3
clone size: NA
CDR3 length: 18
D gene: NA

CDR3 protein: CASSSAGLAGFNEQYF
CDR3 DNA: TGCGCCAGCAGCTCCGCGGGACTAGCGGGATTCAACGAGCAGTACTTC
V gene: TRBV5-1
J gene: TRBJ2-7
clone size: NA
CDR3 length: 16
D gene: TRBD2

CDR3 protein: CASSRQGWETEAFF
CDR3 DNA: TGTGCCAGCAGTCGTCAGGGCTGGGAAACTGAAGCTTTCTTT
V gene: TRBV12-3/TRBV12-4
J gene: TRBJ1-1
clone size: NA
CDR3 length: 14
D gene: NA

CDR3 protein: CASSATSGGINQPQHF
CDR3 DNA: TGTGCCAGCAGCGCTACGAGTGGGGGCATTAATCAGCCCCAGCATTTT
V gene: TRBV6-2/TRBV6-3
J gene: TRBJ1-5
clone size: NA
CDR3 length: 16
D gene: NA

CDR3 protein: CASSLSGNSPLHF
CDR3 DNA: TGCGCCAGCAGCTTGTCAGGGAATTCACCCCTCCACTTT
V gene: TRBV5-1
J gene: TRBJ1-6
clone size: NA
CDR3 length: 13
D gene: NA

CDR3 protein: CASSFGSYNSPLHF
CDR3 DNA: TGTGCCAGCAGCTTCGGCTCCTATAATTCACCCCTCCACTTT
V gene: TRBV7-2
J gene: TRBJ1-6
clone size: NA
CDR3 length: 14
D gene: NA

CDR3 protein: CASSFELNTEAFF
CDR3 DNA: TGTGCCAGCAGCTTTGAGTTGAACACTGAAGCTTTCTTT
V gene: TRBV7-2
J gene: TRBJ1-1
clone size: NA
CDR3 length: 13
D gene: NA

CDR3 protein: CASSLFGFPEADTQYF
CDR3 DNA: TGTGCCAGCAGCTTGTTCGGCTTTCCGGAAGCAGATACGCAGTATTTT
V gene: TRBV5-5
J gene: TRBJ2-3
clone size: once
CDR3 length: 16
D gene: NA

CDR3 protein: CASTGRGVRPDRGAEETQYF
CDR3 DNA: TGTGCCAGCACAGGCAGGGGTGTACGACCGGACAGGGGAGCGGAAGAGACCCAGTACTTC
V gene: TRBV6-1
J gene: TRBJ2-5
clone size: once
CDR3 length: 20
D gene: TRBD1

CDR3 protein: CASITSGAGSDYEQYF
CDR3 DNA: TGTGCCAGCATTACCTCCGGGGCTGGGTCTGACTACGAGCAGTACTTC
V gene: TRBV7-2
J gene: TRBJ2-7
clone size: NA
CDR3 length: 16
D gene: NA

CDR3 protein: CASSLPLGSPYEQYF
CDR3 DNA: TGTGCCAGCAGTTTACCACTGGGGAGCCCCTACGAGCAGTACTTC
V gene: TRBV28
J gene: TRBJ2-7
clone size: NA
CDR3 length: 15
D gene: NA

CDR3 protein: CASSPLRTPPHNEQFF
CDR3 DNA: TGCGCCAGCAGTCCACTCCGGACGCCTCCACACAATGAGCAGTTCTTC
V gene: TRBV23-1
J gene: TRBJ2-1
clone size: NA
CDR3 length: 16
D gene: NA

CDR3 protein: CASSLRQGTSPQHF
CDR3 DNA: TGTGCCAGCAGCTTAAGACAGGGGACTAGTCCCCAGCATTTT
V gene: TRBV7-2
J gene: TRBJ1-5
clone size: NA
CDR3 length: 14
D gene: TRBD1

CDR3 protein: CASSTPSRPKAFF
CDR3 DNA: TGTGCCAGCAGTACCCCTTCAAGACCTAAAGCTTTCTTT
V gene: TRBV12-3/TRBV12-4
J gene: TRBJ1-1
clone size: NA
CDR3 length: 13
D gene: NA

CDR3 protein: CASSLSDTAYEQYF
CDR3 DNA: TGTGCCAGCAGCTTAAGCGACACAGCGTACGAGCAGTACTTC
V gene: TRBV13
J gene: TRBJ2-7
clone size: NA
CDR3 length: 14
D gene: NA

CDR3 protein: CASSLGGLRSTDTQYF
CDR3 DNA: TGTGCCAGCAGCCTCGGGGGTCTCAGGAGCACAGATACGCAGTATTTT
V gene: TRBV5-4
J gene: TRBJ2-3
clone size: NA
CDR3 length: 16
D gene: NA

CDR3 protein: CASGQPRDSTNYGYTF
CDR3 DNA: TGTGCCAGCGGACAACCCCGGGACAGCACTAACTATGGCTACACCTTC
V gene: TRBV27
J gene: TRBJ1-2
clone size: NA
CDR3 length: 16
D gene: TRBD1

CDR3 protein: CASSPRDGHYEQYF
CDR3 DNA: TGTGCCAGCTCACCACGGGACGGACACTACGAGCAGTACTTC
V gene: TRBV18
J gene: TRBJ2-7
clone size: NA
CDR3 length: 14
D gene: NA

CDR3 protein: CASSSDRTSTDTQYF
CDR3 DNA: TGTGCCAGCTCATCGGACAGGACCTCCACAGATACGCAGTATTTT
V gene: TRBV18
J gene: TRBJ2-3
clone size: NA
CDR3 length: 15
D gene: TRBD1

CDR3 protein: CASSLRSPDEKLFF
CDR3 DNA: TGTGCCAGCAGCTTGAGGTCACCAGATGAAAAACTGTTTTTT
V gene: TRBV5-6
J gene: TRBJ1-4
clone size: NA
CDR3 length: 14
D gene: NA

CDR3 protein: CASSRDLPWGELFF
CDR3 DNA: TGTGCCAGCAGTAGGGACTTACCATGGGGGGAGCTGTTTTTT
V gene: TRBV5-4
J gene: TRBJ2-2
clone size: NA
CDR3 length: 14
D gene: NA

CDR3 protein: CASSHEGNTIYF
CDR3 DNA: TGTGCCAGCAGCCATGAGGGGAACACCATATATTTT
V gene: TRBV3-1
J gene: TRBJ1-3
clone size: NA
CDR3 length: 12
D gene: NA